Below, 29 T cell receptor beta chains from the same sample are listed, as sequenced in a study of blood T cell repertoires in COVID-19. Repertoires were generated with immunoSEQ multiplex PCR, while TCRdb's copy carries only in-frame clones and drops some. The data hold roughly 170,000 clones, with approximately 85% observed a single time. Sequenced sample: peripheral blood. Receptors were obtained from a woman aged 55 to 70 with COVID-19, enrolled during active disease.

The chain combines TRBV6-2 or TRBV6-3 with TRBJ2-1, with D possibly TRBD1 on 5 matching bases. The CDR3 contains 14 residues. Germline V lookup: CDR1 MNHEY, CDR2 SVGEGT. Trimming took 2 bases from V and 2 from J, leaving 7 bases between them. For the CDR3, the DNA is TGTGCCAGCAGTTACGGGGCTGCCTACAATGAGCAGTTCTTC. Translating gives CASSYGAAYNEQFF.

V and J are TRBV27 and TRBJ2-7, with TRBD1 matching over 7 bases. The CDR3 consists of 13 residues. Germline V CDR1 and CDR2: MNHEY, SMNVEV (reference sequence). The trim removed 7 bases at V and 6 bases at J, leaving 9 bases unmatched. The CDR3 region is CASTTGAVSEQYF. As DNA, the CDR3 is TGTGCCAGCACAACAGGGGCTGTGAGCGAGCAGTACTTC.

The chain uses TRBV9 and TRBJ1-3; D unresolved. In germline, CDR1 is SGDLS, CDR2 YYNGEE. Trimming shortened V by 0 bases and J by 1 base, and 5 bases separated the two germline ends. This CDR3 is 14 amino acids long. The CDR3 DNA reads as TGTGCCAGCAGCGTAGACTGGTCTGGAAACACCATATATTTT. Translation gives CASSVDWSGNTIYF.

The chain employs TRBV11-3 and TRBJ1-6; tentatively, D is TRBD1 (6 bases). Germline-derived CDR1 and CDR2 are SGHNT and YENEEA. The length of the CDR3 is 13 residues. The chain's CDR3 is CARGGGLAAPLHF. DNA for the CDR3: TGTGCTAGGGGCGGGGGGCTGGCCGCACCCCTCCACTTT.

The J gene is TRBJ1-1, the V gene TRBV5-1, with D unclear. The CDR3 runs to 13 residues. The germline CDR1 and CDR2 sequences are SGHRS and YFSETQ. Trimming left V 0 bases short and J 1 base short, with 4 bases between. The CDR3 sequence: CASSLERNTEAFF. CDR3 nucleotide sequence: TGCGCCAGCAGCTTGGAGCGGAACACTGAAGCTTTCTTT.

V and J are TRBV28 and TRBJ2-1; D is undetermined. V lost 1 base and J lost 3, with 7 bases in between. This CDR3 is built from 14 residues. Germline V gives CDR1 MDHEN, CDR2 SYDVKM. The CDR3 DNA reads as TGTGCCAGCAGTTTATCGGCGGACTACAATGAGCAGTTCTTC. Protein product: CASSLSADYNEQFF.

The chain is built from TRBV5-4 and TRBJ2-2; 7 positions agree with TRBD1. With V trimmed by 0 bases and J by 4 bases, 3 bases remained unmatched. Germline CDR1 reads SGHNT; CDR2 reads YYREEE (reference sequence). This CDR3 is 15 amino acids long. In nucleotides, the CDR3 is TGTGCCAGCAGCTTGGGACAGGGTGGCACCGGGGAGCTGTTTTTT. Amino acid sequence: CASSLGQGGTGELFF.

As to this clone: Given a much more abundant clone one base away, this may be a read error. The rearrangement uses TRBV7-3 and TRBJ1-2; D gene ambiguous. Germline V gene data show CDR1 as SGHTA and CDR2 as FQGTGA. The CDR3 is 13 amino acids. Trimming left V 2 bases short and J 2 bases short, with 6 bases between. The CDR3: CASSLAGNYGYTF. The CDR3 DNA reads TGTGCCAGCAGCTTAGCGGGGAACTATGGCTACACCTTC.

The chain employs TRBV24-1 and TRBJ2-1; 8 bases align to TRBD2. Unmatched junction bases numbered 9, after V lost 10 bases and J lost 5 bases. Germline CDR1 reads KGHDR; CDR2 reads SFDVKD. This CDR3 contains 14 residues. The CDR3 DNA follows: TGTGCCACGGGTCTAGCGGGTCCCAACAATGAGCAGTTCTTC. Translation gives CATGLAGPNNEQFF.

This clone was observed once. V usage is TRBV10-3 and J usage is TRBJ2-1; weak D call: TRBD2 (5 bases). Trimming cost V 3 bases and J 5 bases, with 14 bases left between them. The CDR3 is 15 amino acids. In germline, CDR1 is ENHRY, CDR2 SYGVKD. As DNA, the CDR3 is TGTGCCATCAGTGACGGTCGGAGGCTAAACAATGAGCAGTTCTTC. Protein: CAISDGRRLNNEQFF.

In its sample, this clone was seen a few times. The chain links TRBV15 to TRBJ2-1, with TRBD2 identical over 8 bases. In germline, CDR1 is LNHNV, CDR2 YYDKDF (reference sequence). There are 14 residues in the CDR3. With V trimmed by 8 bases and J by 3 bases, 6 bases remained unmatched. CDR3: CATEPGLDYNEQFF. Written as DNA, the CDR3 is TGTGCCACCGAACCGGGACTAGACTACAATGAGCAGTTCTTC.

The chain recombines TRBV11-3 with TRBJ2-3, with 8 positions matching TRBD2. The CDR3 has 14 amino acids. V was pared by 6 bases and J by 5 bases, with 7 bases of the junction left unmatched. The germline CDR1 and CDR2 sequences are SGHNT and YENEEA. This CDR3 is CASRGGGPGDTQYF. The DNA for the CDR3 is TGTGCCAGCAGAGGCGGGGGGCCGGGAGATACGCAGTATTTT.

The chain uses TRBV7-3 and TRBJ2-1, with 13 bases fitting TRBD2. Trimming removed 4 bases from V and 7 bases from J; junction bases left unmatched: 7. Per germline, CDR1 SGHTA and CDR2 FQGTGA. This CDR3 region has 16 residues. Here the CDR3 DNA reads TGTGCCAGCAGCTCTAGACTAGCGGGAGGTCAAAATGAGCAGTTCTTC. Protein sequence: CASSSRLAGGQNEQFF.

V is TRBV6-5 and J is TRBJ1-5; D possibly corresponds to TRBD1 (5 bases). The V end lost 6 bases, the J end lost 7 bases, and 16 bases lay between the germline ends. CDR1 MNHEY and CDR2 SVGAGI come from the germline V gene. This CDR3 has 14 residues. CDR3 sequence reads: CASRDQGSGQPQHF. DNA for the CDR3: TGTGCCAGCAGGGATCAGGGTAGCGGGCAGCCCCAGCATTTT.

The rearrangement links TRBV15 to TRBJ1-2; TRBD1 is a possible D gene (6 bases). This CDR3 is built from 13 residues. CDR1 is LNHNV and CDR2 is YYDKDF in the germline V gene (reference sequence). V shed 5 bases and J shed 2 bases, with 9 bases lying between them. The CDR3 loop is CATSPGQNYGYTF. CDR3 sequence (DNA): TGTGCCACCAGCCCGGGACAAAACTATGGCTACACCTTC.

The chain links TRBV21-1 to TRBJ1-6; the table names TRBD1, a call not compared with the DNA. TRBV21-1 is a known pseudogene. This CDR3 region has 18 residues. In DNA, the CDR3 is TGTGCCAGCAGCCCCAAGGGCGGGACAGGCTCCTATAATTCACCCCTCCACTTT. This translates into CASSPKGGTGSYNSPLHF.

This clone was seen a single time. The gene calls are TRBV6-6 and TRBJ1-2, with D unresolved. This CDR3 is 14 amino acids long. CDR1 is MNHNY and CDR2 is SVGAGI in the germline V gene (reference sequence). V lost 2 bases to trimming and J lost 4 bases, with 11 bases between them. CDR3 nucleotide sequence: TGTGCCAGCAGTTACACCGGAGTAAGCTATGGCTACACCTTC. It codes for CASSYTGVSYGYTF.

The CDR3 loop is CASSSRGRRETQYF. CDR3 bases: TGTGCCAGCAGCAGCAGGGGCCGGCGAGAGACCCAGTACTTC. V and J are TRBV5-4 and TRBJ2-5; D might be TRBD1 (6 bases). The V end lost 4 bases, the J end lost 4 bases, and 14 bases lay between the germline ends. CDR3 length: 14 residues. Germline assignment: CDR1 SGHNT and CDR2 YYREEE (reference sequence).

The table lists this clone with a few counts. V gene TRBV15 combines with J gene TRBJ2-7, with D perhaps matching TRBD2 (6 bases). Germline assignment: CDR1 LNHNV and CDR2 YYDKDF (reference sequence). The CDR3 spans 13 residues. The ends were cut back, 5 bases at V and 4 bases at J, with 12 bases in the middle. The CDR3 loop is CATSDSGRYEQYF. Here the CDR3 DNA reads TGTGCCACCAGCGATAGCGGACGATACGAGCAGTACTTC.

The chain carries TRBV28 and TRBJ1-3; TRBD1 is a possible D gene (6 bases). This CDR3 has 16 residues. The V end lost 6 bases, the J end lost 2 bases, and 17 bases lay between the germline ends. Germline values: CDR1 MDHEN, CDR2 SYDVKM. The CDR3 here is CASSTLRGGPGNTIYF. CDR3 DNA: TGTGCCAGCAGCACCCTGCGCGGGGGGCCTGGAAACACCATATATTTT. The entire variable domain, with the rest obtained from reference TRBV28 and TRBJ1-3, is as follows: DVKVTQSSRYLVKRTGEKVFLECVQDMDHENMFWYRQDPGLGLRLIYFSYDVKMKEKGDIPEGYSVSREKKERFSLILESASTNQTSMYLCASSTLRGGPGNTIYFGEGSWLTVV.

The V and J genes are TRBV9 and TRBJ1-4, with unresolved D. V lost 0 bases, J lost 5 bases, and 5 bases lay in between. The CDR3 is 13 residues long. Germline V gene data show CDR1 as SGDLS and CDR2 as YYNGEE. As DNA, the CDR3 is TGTGCCAGCAGCGTAGAGCCAAATGAAAAACTGTTTTTT. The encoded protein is CASSVEPNEKLFF. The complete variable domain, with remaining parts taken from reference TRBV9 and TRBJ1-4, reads DSGVTQTPKHLITATGQRVTLRCSPRSGDLSVYWYQQSLDQGLQFLIQYYNGEERAKGNILERFSAQQFPDLHSELNLSSLELGDSALYFCASSVEPNEKLFFGSGTQLSVL.

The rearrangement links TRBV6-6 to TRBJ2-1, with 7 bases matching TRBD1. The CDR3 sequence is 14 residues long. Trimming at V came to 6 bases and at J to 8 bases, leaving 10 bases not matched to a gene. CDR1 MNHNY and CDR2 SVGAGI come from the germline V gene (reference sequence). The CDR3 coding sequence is TGTGCCAGCAGGCAGGGACAGTTGTTCTATGAGCAGTTCTTC. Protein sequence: CASRQGQLFYEQFF.

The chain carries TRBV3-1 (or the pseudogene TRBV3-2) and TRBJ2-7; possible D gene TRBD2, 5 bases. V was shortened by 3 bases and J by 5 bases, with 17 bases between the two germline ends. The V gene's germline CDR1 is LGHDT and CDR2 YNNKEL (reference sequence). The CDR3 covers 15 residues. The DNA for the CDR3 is TGTGCCAGCAGCCACAACTCGTTCGGAGGTGACGAGCAGTACTTC. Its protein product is CASSHNSFGGDEQYF.

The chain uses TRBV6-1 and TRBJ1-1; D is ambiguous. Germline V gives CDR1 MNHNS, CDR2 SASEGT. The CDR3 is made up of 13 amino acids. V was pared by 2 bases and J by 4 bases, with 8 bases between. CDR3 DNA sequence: TGTGCCAGCAGTGAAACGAGGAGCACTGAAGCTTTCTTT. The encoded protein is CASSETRSTEAFF.

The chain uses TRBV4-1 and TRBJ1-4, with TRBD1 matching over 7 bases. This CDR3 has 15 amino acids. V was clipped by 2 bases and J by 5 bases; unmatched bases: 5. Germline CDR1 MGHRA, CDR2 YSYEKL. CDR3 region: CASSQSRDRNEKLFF. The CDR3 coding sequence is TGCGCCAGCAGCCAAAGCCGGGACAGAAATGAAAAACTGTTTTTT.

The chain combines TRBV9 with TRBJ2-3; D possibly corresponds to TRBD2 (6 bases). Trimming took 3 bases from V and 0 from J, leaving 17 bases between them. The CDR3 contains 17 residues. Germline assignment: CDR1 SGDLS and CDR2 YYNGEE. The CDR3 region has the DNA TGTGCCAGCAGCGAAAACAGACTAGGCGGAAGCACAGATACGCAGTATTTT. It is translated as CASSENRLGGSTDTQYF. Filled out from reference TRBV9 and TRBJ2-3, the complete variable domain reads DSGVTQTPKHLITATGQRVTLRCSPRSGDLSVYWYQQSLDQGLQFLIQYYNGEERAKGNILERFSAQQFPDLHSELNLSSLELGDSALYFCASSENRLGGSTDTQYFGPGTRLTVL.

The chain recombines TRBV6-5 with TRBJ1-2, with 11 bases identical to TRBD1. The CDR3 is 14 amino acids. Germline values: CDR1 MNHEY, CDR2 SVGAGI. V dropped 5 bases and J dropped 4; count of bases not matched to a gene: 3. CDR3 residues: CASSRGQGGYGYTF. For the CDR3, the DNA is TGTGCCAGCAGTCGGGGACAGGGGGGCTATGGCTACACCTTC.

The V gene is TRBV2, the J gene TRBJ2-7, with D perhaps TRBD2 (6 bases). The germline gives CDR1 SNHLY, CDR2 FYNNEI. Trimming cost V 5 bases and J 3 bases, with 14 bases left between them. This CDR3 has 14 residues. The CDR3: CASSLIAAHYEQYV. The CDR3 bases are TGTGCCAGCAGTCTGATAGCGGCCCACTACGAGCAGTACGTC.

The CDR3 protein is CASSLSQGARTEAFF. CDR3 sequence (DNA): TGTGCCAGCAGCTTGAGCCAGGGGGCACGGACTGAAGCTTTCTTT. This rearrangement joins TRBV5-4 to TRBJ1-1, with 8 bases that match TRBD1. CDR3 length: 15 residues. V shed 1 base and J 5 bases; nucleotides not matched to a gene: 7. The germline V gene encodes CDR1 SGHNT and CDR2 YYREEE (reference sequence).